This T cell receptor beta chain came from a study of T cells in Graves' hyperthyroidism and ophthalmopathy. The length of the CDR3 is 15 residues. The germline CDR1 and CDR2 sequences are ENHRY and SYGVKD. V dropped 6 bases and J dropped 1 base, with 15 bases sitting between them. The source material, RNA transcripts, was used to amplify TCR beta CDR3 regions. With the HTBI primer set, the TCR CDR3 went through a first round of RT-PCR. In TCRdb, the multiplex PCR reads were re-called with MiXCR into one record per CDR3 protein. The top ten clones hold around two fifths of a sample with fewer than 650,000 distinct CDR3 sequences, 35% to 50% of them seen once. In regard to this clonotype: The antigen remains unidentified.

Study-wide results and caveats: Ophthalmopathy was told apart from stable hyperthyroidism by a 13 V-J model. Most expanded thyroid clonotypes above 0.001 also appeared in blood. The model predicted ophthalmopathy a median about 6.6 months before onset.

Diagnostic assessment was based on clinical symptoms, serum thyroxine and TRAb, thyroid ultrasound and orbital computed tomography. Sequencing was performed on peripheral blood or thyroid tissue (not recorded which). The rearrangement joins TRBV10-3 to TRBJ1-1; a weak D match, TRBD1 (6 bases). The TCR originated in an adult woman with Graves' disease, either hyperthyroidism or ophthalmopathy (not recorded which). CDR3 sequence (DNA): TGTGCCATCAGCCATAACAGGGAGCAGAACACTGAAGCTTTCTTT. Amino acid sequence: CAISHNREQNTEAFF.